One and the same sample provided the 27 T cell receptor beta chains below, sequenced in a study of monozygotic twins with inflammatory bowel disease. TCRdb re-called the 5' RACE reads; every CDR3 protein appears as one record, without DNA. This sample contains around 400,000 distinct CDR3 sequences. The sequencing sample was made of blood. The receptors come from a human donor with ulcerative colitis or Crohn's disease, or a healthy co-twin of an affected twin (not recorded which).

The chain is built from TRBV29-1 and TRBJ2-7. In germline, CDR1 is SQVTM, CDR2 ANQGSEA. The CDR3 extends over 11 amino acids. CDR3 region: CSVEWAREQYF.

The rearrangement joins TRBV9 to TRBJ2-1; the D gene TCRdb calls, TRBD2, cannot be checked with no DNA. This CDR3 is built from 17 residues. Per germline, CDR1 SGDLS and CDR2 YYNGEE. The CDR3 sequence is CASSVGQLAGGGNEQFF. The whole variable domain, filled in from reference TRBV9 and TRBJ2-1, reads DSGVTQTPKHLITATGQRVTLRCSPRSGDLSVYWYQQSLDQGLQFLIQYYNGEERAKGNILERFSAQQFPDLHSELNLSSLELGDSALYFCASSVGQLAGGGNEQFFGPGTRLTVL.

V usage is TRBV7-2 and J usage is TRBJ1-2; TCRdb's D gene call, TRBD1, goes unchecked for lack of DNA. The CDR3 totals 13 residues. Germline V CDR1 and CDR2: SGHTA, FQGNSA. The CDR3 loop is CASSSGPGGGYTF.

The chain is built from TRBV27 and TRBJ1-2; as DNA is missing, the TRBD1 call by TCRdb cannot be tested. In germline, CDR1 is MNHEY, CDR2 SMNVEV (reference sequence). The CDR3 runs to 13 residues. The CDR3 sequence is CATRDGTFYGYTF.

This chain links TRBV7-9 with TRBJ1-1. This CDR3 has 17 residues. In germline, CDR1 is SEHNR, CDR2 FQNEAQ (reference sequence). CDR3 sequence: CASRPNHEGGFSAEAFF.

The chain has TRBV6-2 or TRBV6-3 and TRBJ2-7; TCRdb's D gene call, TRBD1, goes unchecked for lack of DNA. Germline lookup yields CDR1 MNHEY and CDR2 SVGEGT. This CDR3 comprises 12 residues. The CDR3 is CASSDGQWRQYF.

The chain uses TRBV27 and TRBJ2-7; the TRBD1 assignment by TCRdb is unverifiable without DNA. The germline V gene encodes CDR1 MNHEY and CDR2 SMNVEV (reference sequence). This CDR3 has 11 amino acids. CDR3: CASATAYEQYF.

The chain links TRBV11-2 to TRBJ1-5; TCRdb's assignment of TRBD1 cannot be checked, as there is no DNA. The CDR3 contains 14 residues. Germline CDR1 and CDR2: SGHAT and FQNNGV. This CDR3 reads CASSQQGAYQPQHF. Combining the CDR3 with reference TRBV11-2 and TRBJ1-5 gives the whole variable domain EAGVAQSPRYKIIEKRQSVAFWCNPISGHATLYWYQQILGQGPKLLIQFQNNGVVDDSQLPKDRFSAERLKGVDSTLKIQPAKLEDSAVYLCASSQQGAYQPQHFGDGTRLSIL.

This sequence joins TRBV12-3 or TRBV12-4 and TRBJ2-1; TCRdb gives TRBD1 as the D gene, but with no DNA this cannot be confirmed. This CDR3 has 12 amino acids. CDR3 sequence: CASRRTDREQFF.

The chain uses TRBV30 and TRBJ1-1; TCRdb reports TRBD1, a call that lacks DNA to check it against. This CDR3 comprises 13 residues. Germline CDR1 reads GTSNPN; CDR2 reads SVGIG (reference sequence). CDR3: CACPGHVNTEAFF.

This chain uses TRBV5-1 with TRBJ2-3. This CDR3 is built from 13 residues. CDR1 and CDR2 from the germline V gene are SGHRS and YFSETQ. The CDR3: CASSYVLGDTQYF.

The chain uses TRBV20-1 and TRBJ2-3; TCRdb gives TRBD1 as the D gene, but with no DNA this cannot be confirmed. Germline V lookup: CDR1 DFQATT, CDR2 SNEGSKA (reference sequence). This CDR3 comprises 14 residues. CDR3 amino acids: CSARTGVGTDTQYF.

This chain uses TRBV15 with TRBJ1-6. The V gene's germline CDR1 is LNHNV and CDR2 YYDKDF (reference sequence). This CDR3 has 18 residues. This chain's CDR3 is CATSRGPQGGSYNSPLHF. Filled out from reference TRBV15 and TRBJ1-6, the complete variable domain reads DAMVIQNPRYQVTQFGKPVTLSCSQTLNHNVMYWYQQKSSQAPKLLFHYYDKDFNNEADTPDNFQSRRPNTSFCFLDIRSPGLGDTAMYLCATSRGPQGGSYNSPLHFGNGTRLTVT.

V is TRBV19 and J is TRBJ1-4; the D gene TCRdb calls, TRBD1, cannot be checked with no DNA. The CDR3 spans 18 residues. The germline gives CDR1 LNHDA, CDR2 SQIVND (reference sequence). The CDR3 spells CASSIDRLALATNEKLFF.

The chain combines TRBV5-6 with TRBJ2-3; TCRdb selects TRBD2, and the lack of DNA leaves this call unchecked. The CDR3 contains 14 residues. CDR1 is SGHDT, CDR2 YYEEEE, per germline. The CDR3 protein is CASSTGLVADTQYF.

V usage is TRBV7-2 and J usage is TRBJ2-5. The length of the CDR3 is 15 residues. Germline loops: CDR1 SGHTA, CDR2 FQGNSA. The CDR3 is CASSLGGGSRETQYF.

J is TRBJ2-5 and V is TRBV5-1; TCRdb selects TRBD1, and the lack of DNA leaves this call unchecked. Per germline, CDR1 SGHRS and CDR2 YFSETQ. This CDR3 region has 16 residues. CDR3 loop: CASSLGAGAYQETQYF. The full variable domain, completed using reference TRBV5-1 and TRBJ2-5, is KAGVTQTPRYLIKTRGQQVTLSCSPISGHRSVSWYQQTPGQGLQFLFEYFSETQRNKGNFPGRFSGRQFSNSRSEMNVSTLELGDSALYLCASSLGAGAYQETQYFGPGTRLLVL.

The chain couples TRBV6-2 or TRBV6-3 to TRBJ2-7; TCRdb returns TRBD1, unconfirmable since there is no DNA. Germline V gene data show CDR1 as MNHEY and CDR2 as SVGEGT. This CDR3 has 15 residues. The CDR3 reads CASSYDRGRGDEQYF.

This chain connects TRBV9 to TRBJ2-3; TCRdb reports TRBD1, a call that lacks DNA to check it against. CDR1 and CDR2 (germline): SGDLS, YYNGEE. The CDR3 loop spans 14 amino acids. CDR3 sequence reads: CASSVARDRDTQYF.

J is TRBJ1-5 and V is TRBV12-3 or TRBV12-4; TCRdb's D call of TRBD1 is untestable without DNA. This CDR3 has 15 amino acids. The CDR3 loop is CASSVTGGAHQPQHF.

The chain is built from TRBV5-1 and TRBJ1-2; TCRdb names TRBD1, which stays unverified in the absence of DNA. The CDR3 extends over 15 amino acids. CDR1 is SGHRS and CDR2 is YFSETQ in the germline V gene. CDR3 residues: CASSLEQGARGGYTF.

The J gene is TRBJ2-2, the V gene TRBV20-1; lacking DNA, the TRBD2 call made by TCRdb goes unchecked. From germline, CDR1 is DFQATT and CDR2 SNEGSKA (reference sequence). CDR3 length equals 14 residues. The CDR3 here is CSAPGLDYTGELFF.

The chain couples TRBV18 to TRBJ2-7; TCRdb indicates TRBD1, and absent DNA this call remains unverified. The CDR3 contains 14 residues. Germline lookup yields CDR1 KGHSH and CDR2 LQKENI. The CDR3 is CASSPPGSRVEQYF.

The rearrangement joins TRBV7-2 to TRBJ2-7; TCRdb proposes TRBD2, but this gene call is untestable without DNA. CDR3 length equals 15 residues. In germline, CDR1 is SGHTA, CDR2 FQGNSA. CDR3 loop: CASSPRGLAREEQYF. The complete variable domain, with remaining parts taken from reference TRBV7-2 and TRBJ2-7, reads GAGVSQSPSNKVTEKGKDVELRCDPISGHTALYWYRQSLGQGLEFLIYFQGNSAPDKSGLPSDRFSAERTGGSVSTLTIQRTQQEDSAVYLCASSPRGLAREEQYFGPGTRLTVT.

The chain has TRBV20-1 and TRBJ2-6. The germline V gene encodes CDR1 DFQATT and CDR2 SNEGSKA (reference sequence). The CDR3 length is 15 residues. CDR3 region: CSARSFGGGANVLTF.

V usage is TRBV27 and J usage is TRBJ2-5; TCRdb names TRBD1, which stays unverified in the absence of DNA. The CDR3 consists of 15 residues. The germline V gene has CDR1 MNHEY and CDR2 SMNVEV (reference sequence). The CDR3 here is CASSPPIGTGETQYF.

The V call is TRBV5-6, the J call TRBJ2-1; TCRdb returns TRBD1, unconfirmable since there is no DNA. CDR3 size: 15 residues. Germline V gene lookup returns CDR1 SGHDT and CDR2 YYEEEE. CDR3 residues: CACSSGQGARNEQFF.